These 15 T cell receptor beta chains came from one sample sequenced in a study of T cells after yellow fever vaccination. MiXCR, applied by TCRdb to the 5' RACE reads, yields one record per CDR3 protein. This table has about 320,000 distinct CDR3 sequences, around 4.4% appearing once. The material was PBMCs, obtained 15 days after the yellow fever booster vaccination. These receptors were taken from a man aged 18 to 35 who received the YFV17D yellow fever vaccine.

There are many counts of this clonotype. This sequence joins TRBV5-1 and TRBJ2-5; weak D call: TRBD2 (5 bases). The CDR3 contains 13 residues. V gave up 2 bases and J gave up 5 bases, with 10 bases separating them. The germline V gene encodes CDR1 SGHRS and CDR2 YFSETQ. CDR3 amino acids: CASSFQGGETQYF. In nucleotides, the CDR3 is TGCGCCAGCAGCTTTCAAGGCGGGGAGACCCAGTACTTC.

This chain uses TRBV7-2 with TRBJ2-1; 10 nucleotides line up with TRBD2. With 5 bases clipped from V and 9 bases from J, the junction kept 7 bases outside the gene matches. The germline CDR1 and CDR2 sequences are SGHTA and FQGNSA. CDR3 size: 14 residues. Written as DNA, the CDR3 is TGTGCCAGCAGCACCTCTAGCGGGGGAGGTGAGCAGTTCTTC. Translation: CASSTSSGGGEQFF.

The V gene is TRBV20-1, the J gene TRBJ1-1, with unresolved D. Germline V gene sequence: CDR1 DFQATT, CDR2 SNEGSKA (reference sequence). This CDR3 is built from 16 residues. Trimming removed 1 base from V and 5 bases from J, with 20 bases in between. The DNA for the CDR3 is TGCAGTGCTAGAGTGCGCCTCCAGGCGTTCGGGACTGAAGCTTTCTTT. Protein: CSARVRLQAFGTEAFF.

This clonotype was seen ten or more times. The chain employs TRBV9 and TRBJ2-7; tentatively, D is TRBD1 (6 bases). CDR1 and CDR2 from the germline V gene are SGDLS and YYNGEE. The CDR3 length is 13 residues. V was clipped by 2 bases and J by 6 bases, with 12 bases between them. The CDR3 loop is CASSVGTGSEQYF. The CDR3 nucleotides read TGTGCCAGCAGCGTCGGAACAGGGTCCGAGCAGTACTTC.

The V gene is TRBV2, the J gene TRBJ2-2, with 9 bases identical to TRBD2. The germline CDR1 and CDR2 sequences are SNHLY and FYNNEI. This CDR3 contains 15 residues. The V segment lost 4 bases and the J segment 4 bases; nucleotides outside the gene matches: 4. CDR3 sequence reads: CASSAVAGATGELFF. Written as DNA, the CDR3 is TGTGCCAGCAGTGCGGTAGCGGGGGCCACCGGGGAGCTGTTTTTT.

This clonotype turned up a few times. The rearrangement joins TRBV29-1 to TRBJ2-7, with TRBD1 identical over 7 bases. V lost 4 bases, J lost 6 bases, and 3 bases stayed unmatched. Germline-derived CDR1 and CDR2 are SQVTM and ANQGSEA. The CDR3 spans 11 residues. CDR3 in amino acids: CSVGRQGEQYF. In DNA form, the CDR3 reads TGCAGCGTTGGACGACAGGGCGAGCAGTACTTC.

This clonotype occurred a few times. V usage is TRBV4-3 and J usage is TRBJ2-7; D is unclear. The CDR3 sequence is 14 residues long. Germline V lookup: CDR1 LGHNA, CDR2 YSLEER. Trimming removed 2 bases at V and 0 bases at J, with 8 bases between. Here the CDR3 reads CASSQLVFSYEQYF. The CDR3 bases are TGCGCCAGCAGCCAACTCGTTTTCTCCTACGAGCAGTACTTC.

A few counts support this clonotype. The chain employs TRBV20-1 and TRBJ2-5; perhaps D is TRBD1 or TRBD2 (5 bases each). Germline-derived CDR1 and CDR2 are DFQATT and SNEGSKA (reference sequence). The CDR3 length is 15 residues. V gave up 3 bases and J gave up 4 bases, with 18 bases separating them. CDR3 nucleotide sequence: TGCAGTGCTAGGACGGGACGGCTTTCTAGAGAGACCCAGTACTTC. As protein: CSARTGRLSRETQYF.

The CDR3 sequence is CASSPQTGVTDTQYF. The CDR3 DNA sequence: TGTGCCAGCTCACCCCAGACAGGGGTAACAGATACGCAGTATTTT. The chain joins TRBV18 to TRBJ2-3, with TRBD1 identical over 8 bases. Per germline, CDR1 KGHSH and CDR2 LQKENI. V lost 3 bases, J lost 3 bases, and 5 bases stayed unmatched. This CDR3 contains 15 residues.

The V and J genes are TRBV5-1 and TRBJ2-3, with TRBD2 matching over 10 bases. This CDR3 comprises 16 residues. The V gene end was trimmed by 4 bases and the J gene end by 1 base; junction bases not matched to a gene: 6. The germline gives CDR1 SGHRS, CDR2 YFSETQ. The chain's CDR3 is CASSLSGGLGTDTQYF. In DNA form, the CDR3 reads TGCGCCAGCAGCCTTAGCGGGGGGCTTGGCACAGATACGCAGTATTTT.

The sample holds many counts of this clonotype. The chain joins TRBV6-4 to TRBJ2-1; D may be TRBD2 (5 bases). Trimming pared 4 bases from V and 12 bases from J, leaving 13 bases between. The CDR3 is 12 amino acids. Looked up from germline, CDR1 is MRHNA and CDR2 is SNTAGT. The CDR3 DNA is TGTGCCAGCAGTGCCGGACTGCACTGGCAGTTCTTC. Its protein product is CASSAGLHWQFF.

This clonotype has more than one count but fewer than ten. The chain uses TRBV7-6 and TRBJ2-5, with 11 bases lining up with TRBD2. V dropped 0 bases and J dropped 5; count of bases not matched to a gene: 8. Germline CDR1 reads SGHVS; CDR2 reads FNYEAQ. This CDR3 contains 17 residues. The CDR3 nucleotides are TGTGCCAGCAGCTTAGCGGCGACTAGCGGGGAATGCGAGACCCAGTACTTC. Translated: CASSLAATSGECETQYF.

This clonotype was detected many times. Written as DNA, the CDR3 is TGTGCCAGCAGCTTATACGGGGGGCGCACAGATACGCAGTATTTT. The encoded protein is CASSLYGGRTDTQYF. This chain connects TRBV7-3 to TRBJ2-3; D perhaps matches TRBD2 (7 bases). CDR3 length: 15 amino acids. Looked up from germline, CDR1 is SGHTA and CDR2 is FQGTGA. Trimming left V 2 bases short and J 1 base short, with 10 bases between.

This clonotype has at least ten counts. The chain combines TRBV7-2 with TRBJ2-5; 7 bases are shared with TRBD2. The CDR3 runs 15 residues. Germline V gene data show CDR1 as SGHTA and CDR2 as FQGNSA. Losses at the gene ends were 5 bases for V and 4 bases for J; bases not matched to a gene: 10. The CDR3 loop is CASSPAGTTRETQYF. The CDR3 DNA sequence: TGTGCCAGCAGCCCCGCCGGGACTACAAGAGAGACCCAGTACTTC.

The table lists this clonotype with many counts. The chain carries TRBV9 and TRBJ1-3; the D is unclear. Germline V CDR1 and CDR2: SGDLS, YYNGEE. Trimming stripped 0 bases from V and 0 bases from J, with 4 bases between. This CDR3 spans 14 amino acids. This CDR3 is CASSVDFSGNTIYF. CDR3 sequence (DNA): TGTGCCAGCAGCGTAGATTTCTCTGGAAACACCATATATTTT.